This T cell receptor beta chain was captured in a study of vaccination and CD4 T cells after COVID-19. For the study at large: Participants were vaccinated with two doses, given as either BNT162b2 or mRNA-1273 vaccine. The study collected post-vaccine samples a median around 76 days after dose two, with a range of 14 to 241. Overlapping spike peptides from SARS-CoV-2, HCoV-NL63, HCoV-OC43 and HCoV-229E served to stimulate the cells.

Trimming removed 0 bases from V and 3 bases from J; junction bases left unmatched: 6. Germline CDR1 and CDR2: DFQATT and SNEGSKA (reference sequence). The CDR3 contains 17 residues. Treatment defined: approximately 10-day PBMC culture with coronavirus spike peptide pools or control peptides (ViraFEST assay). One should note that the unexposed donor's CD4+ T cells were collected before the COVID-19 pandemic (2011-2018). Study-level points and caveats: With convalescent patients, a median around 85% of reactive clones emerged solely after vaccination.

Oncomine TCR Beta short-read sequencing was applied to DNA from cultured CD4+ T cells. CD4+ T cells were cultured, and genomic DNA was extracted from them. TCRdb re-analysed the PCR reads in MiXCR, keeping a single row per CDR3 protein. The repertoire holds roughly 7,800 distinct CDR3 sequences, with around two fifths as singletons. As concerns this clonotype: Its antigen is still unknown.

Sequences were obtained from CD4+ T cells from blood, cultured in vitro. The sequence came from a human donor in good health. V usage is TRBV20-1 and J usage is TRBJ2-3; 13 nucleotides agree with TRBD2. The CDR3 DNA follows: TGCAGTGCTAGAGACGTAACGGGACTAGCGGGGACAGATACGCAGTATTTT. Translation gives CSARDVTGLAGTDTQYF.